The sequence of this T cell receptor beta chain was determined in a study of T cells in Graves' hyperthyroidism and ophthalmopathy. Amplified regions were TCR beta CDR3 sequences from RNA transcripts. TCR CDR3 regions were first amplified by RT-PCR with HTBI primers. TCRdb reprocessed the multiplex PCR reads with MiXCR, giving one entry per CDR3 protein. Seen here are 300,000 to 450,000 distinct CDR3 sequences, approximately 25% observed once, and the top ten hold more than 60%. This clonotype was counted many times. Patients aged 18 to 65 had newly diagnosed hyperthyroidism of under 2 months' duration. Investigators excluded patients with uncontrolled infection, other autoimmune disease, pregnancy or lactation. The receptor's source is a man in his forties or fifties with Graves' hyperthyroidism. Sequenced: blood.

In DNA form, the CDR3 reads TGTGCCAGCAGCCAAGGTAACTACGAGCAGTACTTC. The encoded protein is CASSQGNYEQYF. The rearrangement links TRBV11-3 to TRBJ2-7, with unresolved D. V lost 5 bases to trimming and J lost 3 bases, with 8 bases between them. The CDR3 covers 12 residues. Looked up from germline, CDR1 is SGHNT and CDR2 is YENEEA.